This TCR beta chain came from a study of T cell responses to AZD1222 COVID-19 vaccine. Broader study findings: Females made up more of the donors, who were largely white British, and clonal diversity may have come out too low. No day 14 peak samples; only post-peak repertoires were characterized. Among vaccine-associated CD4 TCRs, coverage spanned spike, with dominance at 160-218 and 743-854. Baseline seropositives among AZD1222 recipients totaled only 5 to 7.

Comment on this clone: Its antigen is currently unknown.

Repertoires were generated with immunoSEQ multiplex PCR, while TCRdb's copy carries only in-frame clones and drops some. Of more than 110,000 clones in the sample, more than 90% are singletons; the top ten hold 2.5% to 3.5%. The V end lost 2 bases, the J end lost 3 bases, and 12 bases lay between the germline ends. The CDR3 covers 15 residues. Germline V gene sequence: CDR1 SGDLS, CDR2 YYNGEE. The chain is built from TRBV9 and TRBJ1-5; tentatively, D is TRBD1 (6 bases). The clonotype comes from an adult in good health. Sequences were derived from peripheral blood, sampled on day 0 of AZD1222 vaccination. DNA of the CDR3: TGTGCCAGCAGCGTGACAGGAGGGCCCAATCAGCCCCAGCATTTT. The encoded protein is CASSVTGGPNQPQHF.